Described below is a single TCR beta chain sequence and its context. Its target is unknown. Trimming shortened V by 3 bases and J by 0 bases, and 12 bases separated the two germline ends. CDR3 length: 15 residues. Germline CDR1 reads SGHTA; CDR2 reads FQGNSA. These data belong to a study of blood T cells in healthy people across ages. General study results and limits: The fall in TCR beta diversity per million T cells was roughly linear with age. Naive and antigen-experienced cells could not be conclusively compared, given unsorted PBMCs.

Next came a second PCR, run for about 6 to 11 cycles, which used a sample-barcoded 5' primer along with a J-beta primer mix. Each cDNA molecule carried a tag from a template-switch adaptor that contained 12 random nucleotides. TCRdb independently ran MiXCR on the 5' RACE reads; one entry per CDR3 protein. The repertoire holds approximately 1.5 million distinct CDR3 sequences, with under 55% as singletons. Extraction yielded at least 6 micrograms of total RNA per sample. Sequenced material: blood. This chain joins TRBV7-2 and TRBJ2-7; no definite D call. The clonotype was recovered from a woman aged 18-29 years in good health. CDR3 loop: CASSFDLSSSYEQYF. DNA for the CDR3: TGTGCCAGCAGCTTCGATCTCTCGAGCTCCTACGAGCAGTACTTC.